Included here is one TCR beta chain sequence, with context. This sample stems from a study of technical replicates of blood from a few donors. Assay used: immunoSEQ multiplex PCR; TCRdb lists only in-frame clones, some missing. The sample consists of approximately 87,000 clones, 85% to 95% of them appearing once. J gave up 14 bases and V 2 bases, and 7 bases lay outside the gene matches. The CDR3 runs to 12 residues. CDR1 is ENHRY, CDR2 SYGVKD, per germline. Sequencing used T cells isolated from PBMCs. This chain links TRBV10-3 with TRBJ1-2, with 8 bases matching TRBD1. The sequence was collected from a human donor in good health. CDR3 nucleotides: TGTGCCATCAGTGAGCGACAGGGGTTTGGTACCTTC. As protein: CAISERQGFGTF.